The present TCR beta chain was sequenced within a study of cytomegalovirus exposure and HLA in healthy donors. General study results and limits: Three of the chains that were CMV-associated were confirmed in vitro to be specific for CMV antigens. Cytomegalovirus association was listed for approximately 150 TCR beta chains. A later analysis found first-cohort TCR clusters tended to co-occur in the 95 to 150 validation repertoires.

Germline V lookup: CDR1 SNHLY, CDR2 FYNNEI. J was trimmed by 7 bases and V by 6 bases; bases with no gene match: 10. The length of the CDR3 is 16 residues. Generated by immunoSEQ multiplex PCR, the TCRdb table keeps only in-frame clones and is missing some. The table has some 340,000 clones, approximately 86% seen once. A note on this clone: Its matching antigen is unknown.

It was the approximately 120-subject validation cohort, separate from the roughly 700-subject first cohort, to which the donors belonged. What was sequenced was PBMCs. This chain uses TRBV2 with TRBJ1-5; 12 nucleotides match TRBD1. The receptor's source is a woman aged 25 to 39 in good health and CMV-seropositive. CDR3 amino acids: CASSLTGQGARQPQHF. CDR3 in DNA: TGTGCCAGCAGCTTAACGGGACAGGGGGCTCGGCAGCCCCAGCATTTT.